This is a list of T cell receptor beta chains from one sample in a study of T cell changes during pregnancy in multiple sclerosis. TCRdb's copy holds only in-frame clones and misses some; the assay was immunoSEQ multiplex PCR. The sample has tens of thousands of clones, about 90% seen once. This specimen consisted of peripheral blood, obtained before pregnancy. Source of these receptors: a female donor with multiple sclerosis, enrolled in a pregnancy study. CDR3s include the opening cysteine and the closing phenylalanine or tryptophan. D genes are given only for firm matches. Clone size, where shown, is once, few, many, or a class for clones that have expanded.

j_call clone_size v_call cdr3_length d_call cdr3_nt cdr3_aa
TRBJ1-4 NA TRBV7-9 13 NA TGTGCCAGCAGCATGATCGAGAATGAAAAACTGTTTTTT CASSMIENEKLFF
TRBJ1-6 NA TRBV6-5 14 NA TGTGCCAGCAGCCTACAGGGCATCCACTCACCCCTCCACTTT CASSLQGIHSPLHF
TRBJ2-1 NA TRBV7-3 15 TRBD1 TGTGCCAGCAGCGCTTGGGGACAGGGCCTAAATGAGCAGTTCTTC CASSAWGQGLNEQFF
TRBJ1-1 NA TRBV27 13 NA TGTGCCAGCAGGTCCCAGGGGAACACTGAAGCTTTCTTT CASRSQGNTEAFF
TRBJ2-2 NA TRBV9 14 NA TGTGCCAGCACCGAACAGGGTCAAACCGGGGAGCTGTTTTTT CASTEQGQTGELFF
TRBJ1-1 NA TRBV10-3 18 NA TGTGCCATCAGTGAGTCGAGTGCAGACAATTTAATGAACACTGAAGCTTTCTTT CAISESSADNLMNTEAFF
TRBJ2-3 NA TRBV7-6 15 TRBD2 TGTGCCAGCAGCTTAGGGGGACTACAATCGGATACGCAGTATTTT CASSLGGLQSDTQYF
TRBJ2-1 once TRBV18 14 NA TGTGCCAGCTCACCAGCGGCTAGTTTATATGAGCAGTTCTTC CASSPAASLYEQFF
TRBJ2-5 NA TRBV6-4 14 TRBD1 TGTGCCAGCAGTGAAAGTGCTAGGCAGGGGGCCCAGTACTTC CASSESARQGAQYF
TRBJ2-7 NA TRBV6-1 13 TRBD1 TGTGCCAGCAGTTTGACAGGGGTTGGCGAGCAGTACTTC CASSLTGVGEQYF
TRBJ2-7 NA TRBV5-1 14 TRBD2 TGCGCCAGCAGCTTGGCCGGTTCGGGAGGTGAGCAGTACTTC CASSLAGSGGEQYF
TRBJ2-1 NA TRBV5-1 15 NA TGCGCCAGCAGGCGGGGACAGAGTGACTACAATGAGCAGTTCTTC CASRRGQSDYNEQFF
TRBJ2-3 NA TRBV7-2 15 TRBD2 TGTGCCAGCAGCTACAGCGGGGGGGACACAGATACGCAGTATTTT CASSYSGGDTDTQYF
TRBJ2-2 once TRBV11-2 13 TRBD1 TGTGCCAGCAGCCCGGACAGGGCCGGGGAGCTGTTTTTT CASSPDRAGELFF
TRBJ2-6 NA TRBV5-4 17 NA TGTGCCAGCAGCTTGGGGGGAGAACCCTCTGGGGCCAACGTCCTGACTTTC CASSLGGEPSGANVLTF
TRBJ2-4 NA TRBV19 16 NA TGTGCCAGTAGTACTTTAGCATCCCTAGCCAAAAACATTCAGTACTTC CASSTLASLAKNIQYF
TRBJ1-2 NA TRBV4-1 18 TRBD1 TGCGCCAGCAGCCAAGGAGGGGCAGGGGGACCAGCTAACTATGGCTACACCTTC CASSQGGAGGPANYGYTF